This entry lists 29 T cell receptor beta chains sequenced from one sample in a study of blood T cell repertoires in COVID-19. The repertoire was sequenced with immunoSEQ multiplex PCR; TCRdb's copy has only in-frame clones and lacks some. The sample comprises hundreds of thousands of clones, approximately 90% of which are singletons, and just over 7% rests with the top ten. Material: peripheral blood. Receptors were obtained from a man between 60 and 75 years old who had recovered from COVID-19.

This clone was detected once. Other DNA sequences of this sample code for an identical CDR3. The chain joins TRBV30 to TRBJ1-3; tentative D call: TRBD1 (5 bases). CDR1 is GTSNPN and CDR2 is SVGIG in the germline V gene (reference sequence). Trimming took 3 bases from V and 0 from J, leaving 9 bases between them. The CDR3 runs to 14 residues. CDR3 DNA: TGTGCCTGGAGCCGTACAGGCTCTGGAAACACCATATATTTT. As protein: CAWSRTGSGNTIYF.

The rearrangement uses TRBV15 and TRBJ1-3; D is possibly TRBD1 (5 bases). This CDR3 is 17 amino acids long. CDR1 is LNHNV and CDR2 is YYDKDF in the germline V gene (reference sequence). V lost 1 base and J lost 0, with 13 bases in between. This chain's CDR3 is CATSRGQGLLSGNTIYF. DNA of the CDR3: TGTGCCACCAGCAGAGGTCAGGGTCTCCTCTCTGGAAACACCATATATTTT. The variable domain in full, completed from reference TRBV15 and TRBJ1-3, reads DAMVIQNPRYQVTQFGKPVTLSCSQTLNHNVMYWYQQKSSQAPKLLFHYYDKDFNNEADTPDNFQSRRPNTSFCFLDIRSPGLGDTAMYLCATSRGQGLLSGNTIYFGEGSWLTVV.

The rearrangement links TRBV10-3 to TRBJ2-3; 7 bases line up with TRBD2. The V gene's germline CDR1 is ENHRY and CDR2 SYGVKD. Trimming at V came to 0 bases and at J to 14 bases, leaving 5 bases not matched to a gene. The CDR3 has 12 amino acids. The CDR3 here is CAISESSGALYF. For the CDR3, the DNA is TGTGCCATCAGTGAGTCGAGCGGGGCCCTGTATTTT.

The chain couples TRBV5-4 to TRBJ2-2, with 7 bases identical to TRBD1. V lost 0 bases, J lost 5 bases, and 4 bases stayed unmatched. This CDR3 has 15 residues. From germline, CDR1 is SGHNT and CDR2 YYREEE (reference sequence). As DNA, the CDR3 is TGTGCCAGCAGCTTGGAGGGGGCGCGTACCGGGGAGCTGTTTTTT. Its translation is CASSLEGARTGELFF.

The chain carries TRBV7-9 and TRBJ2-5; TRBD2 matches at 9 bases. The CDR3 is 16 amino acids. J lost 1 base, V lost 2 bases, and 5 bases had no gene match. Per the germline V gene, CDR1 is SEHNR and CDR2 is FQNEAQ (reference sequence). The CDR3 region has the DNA TGTGCCAGCAGCTTAAACCTAGCGGGGCCCCAAGAGACCCAGTACTTC. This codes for CASSLNLAGPQETQYF.

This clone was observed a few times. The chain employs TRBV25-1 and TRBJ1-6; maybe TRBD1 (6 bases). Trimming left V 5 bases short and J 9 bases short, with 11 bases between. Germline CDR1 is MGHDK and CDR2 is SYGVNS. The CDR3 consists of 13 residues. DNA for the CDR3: TGTGCCAGCAGTCACACAGGGTTTTCACCCCTCCACTTT. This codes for CASSHTGFSPLHF.

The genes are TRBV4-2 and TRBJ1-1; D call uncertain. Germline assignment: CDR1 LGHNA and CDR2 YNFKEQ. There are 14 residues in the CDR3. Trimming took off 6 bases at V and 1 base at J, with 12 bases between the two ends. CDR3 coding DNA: TGTGCCAGCAGTCCTCGCGGCCCGAACACTGAAGCTTTCTTT. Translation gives CASSPRGPNTEAFF.

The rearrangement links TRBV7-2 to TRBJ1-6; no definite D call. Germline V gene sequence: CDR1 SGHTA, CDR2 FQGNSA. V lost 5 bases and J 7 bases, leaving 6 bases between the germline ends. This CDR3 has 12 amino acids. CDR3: CASSPPNSPLHF. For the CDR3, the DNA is TGTGCCAGCAGCCCCCCGAATTCACCCCTCCACTTT.

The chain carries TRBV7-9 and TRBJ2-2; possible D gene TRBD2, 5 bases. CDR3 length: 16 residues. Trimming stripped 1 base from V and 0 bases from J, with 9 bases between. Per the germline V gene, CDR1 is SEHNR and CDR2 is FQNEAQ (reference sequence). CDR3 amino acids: CASSLGTAANTGELFF. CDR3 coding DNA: TGTGCCAGCAGCTTAGGGACTGCCGCGAACACCGGGGAGCTGTTTTTT.

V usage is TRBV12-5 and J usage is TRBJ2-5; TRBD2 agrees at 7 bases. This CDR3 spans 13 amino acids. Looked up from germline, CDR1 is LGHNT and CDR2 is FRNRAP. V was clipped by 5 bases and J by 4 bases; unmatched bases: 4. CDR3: CASGQSGAETQYF. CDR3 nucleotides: TGTGCTAGTGGTCAGAGCGGGGCAGAGACCCAGTACTTC.

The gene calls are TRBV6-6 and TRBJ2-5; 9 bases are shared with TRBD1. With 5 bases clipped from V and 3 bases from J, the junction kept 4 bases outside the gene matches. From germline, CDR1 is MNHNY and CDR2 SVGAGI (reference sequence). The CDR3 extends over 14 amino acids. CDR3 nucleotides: TGTGCCAGCAGTCAACAGGGGGCTGAAGAGACCCAGTACTTC. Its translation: CASSQQGAEETQYF.

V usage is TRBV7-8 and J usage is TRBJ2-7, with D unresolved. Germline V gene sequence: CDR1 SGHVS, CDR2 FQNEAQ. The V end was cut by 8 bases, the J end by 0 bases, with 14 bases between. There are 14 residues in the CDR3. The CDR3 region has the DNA TGTGCCAGCTCGGTATACGAGAGCTCCTACGAGCAGTACTTC. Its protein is CASSVYESSYEQYF.

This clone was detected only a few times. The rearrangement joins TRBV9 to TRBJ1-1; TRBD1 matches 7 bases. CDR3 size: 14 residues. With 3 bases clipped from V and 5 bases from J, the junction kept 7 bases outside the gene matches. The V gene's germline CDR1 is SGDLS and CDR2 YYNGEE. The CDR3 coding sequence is TGTGCCAGCAGCGCACTACAGGGGAGGACTGAAGCTTTCTTT. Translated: CASSALQGRTEAFF.

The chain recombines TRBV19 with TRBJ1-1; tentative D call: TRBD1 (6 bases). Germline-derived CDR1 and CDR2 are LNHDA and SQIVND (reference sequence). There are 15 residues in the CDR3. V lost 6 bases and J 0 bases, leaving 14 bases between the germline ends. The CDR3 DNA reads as TGTGCCAGTAGCCTATTACAGGGAATGAACACTGAAGCTTTCTTT. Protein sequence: CASSLLQGMNTEAFF.

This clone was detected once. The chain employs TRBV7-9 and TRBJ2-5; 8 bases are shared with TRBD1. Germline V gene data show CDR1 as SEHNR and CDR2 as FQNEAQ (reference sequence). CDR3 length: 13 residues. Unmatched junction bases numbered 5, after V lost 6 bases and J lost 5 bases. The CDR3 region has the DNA TGTGCCAGCAGGCTGACAGGGGCGGAGACCCAGTACTTC. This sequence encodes CASRLTGAETQYF.

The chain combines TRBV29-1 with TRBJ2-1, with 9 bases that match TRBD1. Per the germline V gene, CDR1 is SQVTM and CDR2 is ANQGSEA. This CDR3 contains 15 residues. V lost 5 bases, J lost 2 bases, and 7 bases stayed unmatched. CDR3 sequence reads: CSVNFRQGAYNEQFF. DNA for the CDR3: TGCAGCGTTAATTTCCGACAGGGGGCCTACAATGAGCAGTTCTTC.

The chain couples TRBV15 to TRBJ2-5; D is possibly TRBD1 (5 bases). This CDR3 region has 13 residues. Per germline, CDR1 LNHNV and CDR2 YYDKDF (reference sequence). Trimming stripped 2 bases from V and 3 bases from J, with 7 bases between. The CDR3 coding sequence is TGTGCCACCAGCAGACAGGGTGAAGAGACCCAGTACTTC. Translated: CATSRQGEETQYF.

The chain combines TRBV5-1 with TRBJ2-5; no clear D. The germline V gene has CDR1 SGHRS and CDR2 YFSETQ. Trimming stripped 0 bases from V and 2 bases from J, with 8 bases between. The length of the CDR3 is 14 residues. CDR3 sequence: CASSLAWQQETQYF. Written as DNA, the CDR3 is TGCGCCAGCAGCTTGGCGTGGCAGCAAGAGACCCAGTACTTC. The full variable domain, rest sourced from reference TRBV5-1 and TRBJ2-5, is KAGVTQTPRYLIKTRGQQVTLSCSPISGHRSVSWYQQTPGQGLQFLFEYFSETQRNKGNFPGRFSGRQFSNSRSEMNVSTLELGDSALYLCASSLAWQQETQYFGPGTRLLVL.

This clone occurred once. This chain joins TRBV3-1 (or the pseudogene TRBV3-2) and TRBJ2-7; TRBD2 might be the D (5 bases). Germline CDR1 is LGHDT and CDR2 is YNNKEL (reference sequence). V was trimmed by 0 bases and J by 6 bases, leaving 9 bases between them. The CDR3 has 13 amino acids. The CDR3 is CASSQDGGSEQYV. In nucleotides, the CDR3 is TGTGCCAGCAGCCAAGATGGAGGTAGCGAGCAGTACGTC.

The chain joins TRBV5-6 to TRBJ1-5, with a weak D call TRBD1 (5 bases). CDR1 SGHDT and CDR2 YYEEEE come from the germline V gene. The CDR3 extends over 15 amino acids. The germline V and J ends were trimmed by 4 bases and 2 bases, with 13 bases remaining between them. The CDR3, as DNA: TGTGCCAGCAGCCTCCGTTGGGGCCGCAATCAGCCCCAGCATTTT. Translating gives CASSLRWGRNQPQHF.

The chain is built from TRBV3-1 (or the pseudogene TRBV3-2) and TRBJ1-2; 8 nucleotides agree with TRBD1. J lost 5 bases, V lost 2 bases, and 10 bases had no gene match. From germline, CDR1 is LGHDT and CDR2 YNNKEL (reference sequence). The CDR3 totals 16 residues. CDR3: CASSQHETGVLYGYTF. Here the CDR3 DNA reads TGTGCCAGCAGCCAACATGAGACAGGGGTGTTGTATGGCTACACCTTC.

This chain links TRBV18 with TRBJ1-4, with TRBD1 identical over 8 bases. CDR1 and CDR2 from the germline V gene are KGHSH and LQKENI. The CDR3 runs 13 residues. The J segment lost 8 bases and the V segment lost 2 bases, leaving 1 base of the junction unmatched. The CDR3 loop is CASSPRTGEKLFF. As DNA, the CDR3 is TGTGCCAGCTCACCAAGGACAGGGGAAAAACTGTTTTTT.

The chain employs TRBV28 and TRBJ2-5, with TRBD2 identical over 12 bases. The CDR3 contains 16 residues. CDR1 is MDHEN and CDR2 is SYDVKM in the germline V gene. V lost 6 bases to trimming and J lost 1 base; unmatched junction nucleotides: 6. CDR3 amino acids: CASSRTSGGLQETQYF. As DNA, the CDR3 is TGTGCCAGCAGCCGTACTAGCGGGGGGCTCCAAGAGACCCAGTACTTC.

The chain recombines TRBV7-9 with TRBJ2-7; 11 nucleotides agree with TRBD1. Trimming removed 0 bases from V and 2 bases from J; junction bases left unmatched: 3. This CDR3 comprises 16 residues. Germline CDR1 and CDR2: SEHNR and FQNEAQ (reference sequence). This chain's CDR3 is CASSLALGQGAYEQYF. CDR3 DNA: TGTGCCAGCAGCTTAGCCCTGGGACAGGGGGCCTACGAGCAGTACTTC. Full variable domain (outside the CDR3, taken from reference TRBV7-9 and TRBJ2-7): DTGVSQNPRHKITKRGQNVTFRCDPISEHNRLYWYRQTLGQGPEFLTYFQNEAQLEKSRLLSDRFSAERPKGSFSTLEIQRTEQGDSAMYLCASSLALGQGAYEQYFGPGTRLTVT.

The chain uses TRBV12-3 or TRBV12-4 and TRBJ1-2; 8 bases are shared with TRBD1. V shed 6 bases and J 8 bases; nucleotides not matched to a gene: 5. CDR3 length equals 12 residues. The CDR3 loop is CASSPGGRGYTF. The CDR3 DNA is TGTGCCAGCAGCCCAGGGGGCCGGGGCTACACCTTC.

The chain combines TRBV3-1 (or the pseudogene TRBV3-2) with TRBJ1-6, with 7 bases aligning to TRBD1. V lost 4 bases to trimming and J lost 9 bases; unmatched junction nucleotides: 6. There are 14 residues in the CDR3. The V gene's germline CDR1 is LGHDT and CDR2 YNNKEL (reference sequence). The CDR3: CASSLLGGGSPLHF. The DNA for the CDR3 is TGTGCCAGCAGCCTCTTAGGGGGCGGTTCACCCCTCCACTTT.

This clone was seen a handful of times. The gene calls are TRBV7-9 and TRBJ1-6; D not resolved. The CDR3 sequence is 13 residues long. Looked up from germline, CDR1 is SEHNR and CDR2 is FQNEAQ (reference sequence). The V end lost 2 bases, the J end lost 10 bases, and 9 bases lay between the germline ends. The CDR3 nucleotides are TGTGCCAGCAGCTTAATCGGTGAATCACCCCTCCACTTT. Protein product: CASSLIGESPLHF.

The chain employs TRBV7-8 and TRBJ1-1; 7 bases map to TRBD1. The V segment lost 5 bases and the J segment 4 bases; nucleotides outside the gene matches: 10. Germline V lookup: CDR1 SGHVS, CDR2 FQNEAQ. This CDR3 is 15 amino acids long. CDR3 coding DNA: TGTGCCAGCAGCCGATCAACAGGGGTGGGCACTGAAGCTTTCTTT. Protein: CASSRSTGVGTEAFF.

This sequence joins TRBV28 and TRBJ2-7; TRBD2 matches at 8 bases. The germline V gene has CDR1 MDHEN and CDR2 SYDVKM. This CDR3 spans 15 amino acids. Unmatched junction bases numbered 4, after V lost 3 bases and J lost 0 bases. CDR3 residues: CASSFGGADSYEQYF. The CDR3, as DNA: TGTGCCAGCAGTTTCGGGGGGGCCGACTCCTACGAGCAGTACTTC.